This TCR beta chain derives from a study of CD8 T cells in ankylosing spondylitis. Overall study findings and caveats: Blood of patients with ankylosing spondylitis appeared to be characterized by a TCR beta motif of seven or eight highly homologous variants. Earlier studies detected some motif variants in reactive arthritis synovial fluid and blood. A CD8+ phenotype characterized the disease-linked clones, which were relatively rare in peripheral blood. Disease-linked clones reportedly concentrated significantly in matched ankylosing spondylitis synovial fluid.

Using quantitative 5'-RACE with molecular barcodes, the authors made TCR beta libraries. Each CDR3 protein gets one entry after TCRdb re-called the 5' RACE reads with MiXCR. Among about 840,000 distinct CDR3 sequences listed, 12% were seen once. In this sample, this clonotype turned up a few times. Antigen unknown. This CDR3 has 15 residues. Trimming cost V 0 bases and J 8 bases; bases outside gene matches: 8. Germline V gene data show CDR1 as SQVTM and CDR2 as ANQGSEA. The TCR originated in a male donor with ankylosing spondylitis. The rearrangement links TRBV29-1 to TRBJ2-1; the match to TRBD1 covers 9 bases. Input material: blood, either unsorted or a sorted T cell fraction (not recorded which). CDR3 sequence (DNA): TGCAGCGTTGAAGAGCTCGGGACAGGGTTGGATGAGCAGTTCTTC. It encodes CSVEELGTGLDEQFF.